The 23 T cell receptor beta chains presented below share a single source sample, sequenced in a study of PD-1 blockade in mismatch repair-deficient tumors. Data came from immunoSEQ multiplex PCR; TCRdb stores just in-frame clones and leaves some out. The sample lists roughly 16,000 clones; roughly 80% were seen once. The source material was PBMCs, sampled before pembrolizumab treatment. The receptor source for this set is an adult with mismatch repair-deficient cancer.

The genes are TRBV30 and TRBJ1-3; 9 nucleotides agree with TRBD1. The CDR3 length is 14 residues. J gave up 5 bases and V 0 bases, and 2 bases lay outside the gene matches. The germline V gene has CDR1 GTSNPN and CDR2 SVGIG (reference sequence). The CDR3 loop reads CAWSVGTGRNTIYF. The CDR3 coding sequence is TGTGCCTGGAGTGTCGGGACAGGGAGAAACACCATATATTTT.

This clone was counted once. The V gene is TRBV4-3, the J gene TRBJ2-3; 10 nucleotides align to TRBD2. CDR1 and CDR2 from the germline V gene are LGHNA and YSLEER. V trimming: 5 bases; J trimming: 5 bases; junction bases outside the gene matches: 13. The CDR3 consists of 17 residues. CDR3 region: CASSKGPAGGPGDTQYF. In DNA form, the CDR3 reads TGCGCCAGCAGCAAAGGCCCAGCGGGAGGGCCAGGAGATACGCAGTATTTT.

The chain has TRBV5-4 and TRBJ2-1; D not resolved. Trimming left V 1 base short and J 1 base short, with 6 bases between. The CDR3 runs 14 residues. In germline, CDR1 is SGHNT, CDR2 YYREEE (reference sequence). The CDR3 nucleotides read TGTGCCAGCAGCTTGTCTCGATCCTACAATGAGCAGTTCTTC. It encodes CASSLSRSYNEQFF.

The V gene is TRBV10-3, the J gene TRBJ1-2, with a possible D match to TRBD1 (6 bases). Deletions cut 9 bases from V and 6 bases from J, with 14 bases between. CDR1 ENHRY and CDR2 SYGVKD come from the germline V gene. The CDR3 contains 12 residues. The CDR3 DNA reads as TGTGCCATAAGCAGGGGAGACAATGGCTACACCTTC. Translation gives CAISRGDNGYTF.

This clone has only one observation. The V and J genes are TRBV19 and TRBJ2-6; unclear D gene. V lost 1 base, J lost 0 bases, and 1 base lay in between. The CDR3 has 14 amino acids. In germline, CDR1 is LNHDA, CDR2 SQIVND (reference sequence). The CDR3 nucleotides read TGTGCCAGTAGTATAGGCTCTGGGGCCAACGTCCTGACTTTC. Translating gives CASSIGSGANVLTF.

The chain recombines TRBV11-2 with TRBJ2-7, with TRBD1 matching 9 bases. Trimming removed 0 bases from V and 4 bases from J; junction bases left unmatched: 4. Germline V gene lookup returns CDR1 SGHAT and CDR2 FQNNGV. This CDR3 is built from 15 residues. The CDR3 bases are TGTGCCAGCAGCTTAGACCGGGACAGGGTTTACGAGCAGTACTTC. Amino acid sequence: CASSLDRDRVYEQYF.

This clone has just one count. The chain joins TRBV15 to TRBJ2-2; D not resolved. The germline gives CDR1 LNHNV, CDR2 YYDKDF (reference sequence). CDR3 length equals 13 residues. V was cut by 0 bases and J by 7 bases, with 6 bases left in between. The CDR3 region has the DNA TGTGCCACCAGCAGAGATGACGGCGGGGAGCTGTTTTTT. Amino acids: CATSRDDGGELFF.

This clone was counted once. J is TRBJ2-3 and V is TRBV27; TRBD2 matches 10 bases. From germline, CDR1 is MNHEY and CDR2 SMNVEV (reference sequence). This CDR3 has 15 amino acids. J lost 5 bases, V lost 8 bases, and 10 bases had no gene match. CDR3 DNA sequence: TGTGCCAGCTCCCCTATAGCGGGAGGCCGAGATACGCAGTATTTT. Protein product: CASSPIAGGRDTQYF.

V and J are TRBV7-9 and TRBJ1-1; TRBD1 might be the D (5 bases). With 5 bases removed from V and 8 bases from J, the gap between germline ends came to 12 bases. The length of the CDR3 is 12 residues. CDR1 is SEHNR, CDR2 FQNEAQ, per germline (reference sequence). CDR3 nucleotides: TGTGCCAGCAGCGAGGGACGGATAGAAGCTTTCTTT. It translates to CASSEGRIEAFF. Supplemented by reference TRBV7-9 and TRBJ1-1, the full variable domain reads DTGVSQNPRHKITKRGQNVTFRCDPISEHNRLYWYRQTLGQGPEFLTYFQNEAQLEKSRLLSDRFSAERPKGSFSTLEIQRTEQGDSAMYLCASSEGRIEAFFGQGTRLTVV.

This chain joins TRBV7-9 and TRBJ2-3; D remains ambiguous. Looked up from germline, CDR1 is SEHNR and CDR2 is FQNEAQ (reference sequence). This CDR3 spans 11 amino acids. V was cut by 2 bases and J by 8 bases, with 5 bases left in between. CDR3 sequence reads: CASSLRGTQYF. CDR3 in DNA: TGTGCCAGCAGCTTACGTGGTACGCAGTATTTT.

This clone showed up just a few times. The chain's CDR3 is CACIDRGRSYEQYF. In DNA, the CDR3 is TGTGCCTGTATTGACAGGGGGCGTTCCTACGAGCAGTACTTC. The rearrangement links TRBV30 to TRBJ2-7; 10 bases are a match to TRBD1. The germline V gene encodes CDR1 GTSNPN and CDR2 SVGIG (reference sequence). The V gene end was trimmed by 6 bases and the J gene end by 1 base; junction bases not matched to a gene: 6. The CDR3 is 14 amino acids.

The rearrangement joins TRBV5-6 to TRBJ2-4, with D hard to call. V lost 1 base and J 5 bases, leaving 4 bases between the germline ends. Per germline, CDR1 SGHDT and CDR2 YYEEEE. This CDR3 has 12 amino acids. This CDR3 is CASSLRQNIQYF. The CDR3 nucleotides read TGTGCCAGCAGCTTGCGACAAAACATTCAGTACTTC. The full variable domain, its missing parts supplied by reference TRBV5-6 and TRBJ2-4, is DAGVTQSPTHLIKTRGQQVTLRCSPKSGHDTVSWYQQALGQGPQFIFQYYEEEERQRGNFPDRFSGHQFPNYSSELNVNALLLGDSALYLCASSLRQNIQYFGAGTRLSVL.

The table lists this clone with a few counts. The J gene is TRBJ1-1, the V gene TRBV2; TRBD1 matches 9 bases. Germline V lookup: CDR1 SNHLY, CDR2 FYNNEI. This CDR3 is 14 amino acids long. J was trimmed by 4 bases and V by 8 bases; bases with no gene match: 8. The CDR3 protein is CASGGQGSGTEAFF. For the CDR3, the DNA is TGTGCCAGCGGGGGACAGGGTTCGGGCACTGAAGCTTTCTTT. Filled out from reference TRBV2 and TRBJ1-1, the complete variable domain reads EPEVTQTPSHQVTQMGQEVILRCVPISNHLYFYWYRQILGQKVEFLVSFYNNEISEKSEIFDDQFSVERPDGSNFTLKIRSTKLEDSAMYFCASGGQGSGTEAFFGQGTRLTVV.

This clone was counted between two and nine times. The chain has TRBV10-3 and TRBJ2-7, with 9 positions matching TRBD1. This CDR3 spans 14 amino acids. J was trimmed by 2 bases and V by 3 bases; bases with no gene match: 2. Germline V CDR1 and CDR2: ENHRY, SYGVKD. CDR3 residues: CAISDGTGTYEQYF. In nucleotides, the CDR3 is TGTGCCATCAGTGATGGGACAGGGACCTACGAGCAGTACTTC.

V usage is TRBV18 and J usage is TRBJ2-5; TRBD1 agrees at 10 bases. V lost 3 bases and J lost 5; bases outside the gene matches: 3. The CDR3 totals 14 residues. The germline V gene encodes CDR1 KGHSH and CDR2 LQKENI. CDR3 nucleotide sequence: TGTGCCAGCTCACCCAAGGACAGGGGGGAGACCCAGTACTTC. Translated: CASSPKDRGETQYF.

The rearrangement links TRBV7-2 to TRBJ2-2; 9 bases fit TRBD1. The J segment lost 7 bases and the V segment lost 5 bases, leaving 8 bases of the junction unmatched. Germline V gene sequence: CDR1 SGHTA, CDR2 FQGNSA. The CDR3 totals 15 residues. The chain's CDR3 is CASSKTGGQDGELFF. The CDR3, as DNA: TGTGCCAGCAGCAAGACAGGGGGTCAGGACGGGGAGCTGTTTTTT.

The chain employs TRBV29-1 and TRBJ2-3; D uncertain. Germline lookup yields CDR1 SQVTM and CDR2 ANQGSEA. This CDR3 contains 14 residues. Trimming took 5 bases from V and 1 from J, leaving 13 bases between them. The CDR3 reads CSVFSRIGTDTQYF. CDR3 coding DNA: TGCAGCGTTTTTAGTCGGATTGGCACAGATACGCAGTATTTT.

This chain connects TRBV6-5 to TRBJ2-2; 7 nucleotides match TRBD1. Germline-derived CDR1 and CDR2 are MNHEY and SVGAGI. The CDR3 is 16 amino acids. Trimming cost V 4 bases and J 5 bases; bases outside gene matches: 10. CDR3 sequence reads: CASSSHNRGRTGELFF. Written as DNA, the CDR3 is TGTGCCAGCAGTTCCCACAACAGGGGTCGGACCGGGGAGCTGTTTTTT.

The chain employs TRBV25-1 and TRBJ2-1; D may correspond to TRBD1 or TRBD2 (5 bases each). Trimming removed 1 base at V and 5 bases at J, with 15 bases between. This CDR3 spans 16 amino acids. Germline CDR1 reads MGHDK; CDR2 reads SYGVNS. CDR3 residues: CASSELKAVGDNEQFF. The CDR3, as DNA: TGTGCCAGCAGTGAATTAAAGGCGGTGGGGGACAATGAGCAGTTCTTC.

This chain connects TRBV19 to TRBJ1-4; D gene uncertain. Looked up from germline, CDR1 is LNHDA and CDR2 is SQIVND (reference sequence). Trimming left V 5 bases short and J 3 bases short, with 10 bases between. This CDR3 has 14 residues. CDR3 nucleotides: TGTGCCAGTAGTGCCCGGGATGCTAATGAAAAACTGTTTTTT. Its translation: CASSARDANEKLFF.

This chain links TRBV6-5 with TRBJ1-2; no reliable D call. The V gene lost 0 bases and the J gene lost 2 bases, with 7 bases spanning the gap. This CDR3 is built from 14 residues. Germline V gene lookup returns CDR1 MNHEY and CDR2 SVGAGI. Written as DNA, the CDR3 is TGTGCCAGCAGTTACTCGAATTCCAACTATGGCTACACCTTC. Translating gives CASSYSNSNYGYTF.

The V gene is TRBV19, the J gene TRBJ1-2; D is unclear. The ends were cut back, 3 bases at V and 2 bases at J, with 7 bases in the middle. The CDR3 loop spans 13 amino acids. Germline V gene data show CDR1 as LNHDA and CDR2 as SQIVND (reference sequence). The DNA of the CDR3 is TGTGCCAGTAGTATGGCGGGGAACTATGGCTACACCTTC. Its protein product is CASSMAGNYGYTF. Filled out from reference TRBV19 and TRBJ1-2, the complete variable domain reads DGGITQSPKYLFRKEGQNVTLSCEQNLNHDAMYWYRQDPGQGLRLIYYSQIVNDFQKGDIAEGYSVSREKKESFPLTVTSAQKNPTAFYLCASSMAGNYGYTFGSGTRLTVV.

On this clone itself: The junction departs from the called germline gene at one end, perhaps through a read error. The V and J genes are TRBV7-7 and TRBJ2-5; no reliable D call. The CDR3 is 16 amino acids. CDR1 and CDR2 (germline): SSHAT, FNYEAQ (reference sequence). The CDR3 DNA follows: TGTGCTAGCAGCCATGGCGTACAAGGACGAAAAGAGACCCAGTACTTC. This encodes CASSHGVQGRKETQYF. The full variable domain, rest sourced from reference TRBV7-7 and TRBJ2-5, is GAGVSQSPRYKVTKRGQDVTLRCDPISSHATLYWYQQALGQGPEFLTYFNYEAQPDKSGLPSDRFSAERPEGSISTLTIQRTEQRDSAMYRCASSHGVQGRKETQYFGPGTRLLVL.